The 30 T cell receptor beta chains in this list originate from one sample, sequenced in a study of T cells in localized non-small cell lung cancer. Here immunoSEQ multiplex PCR was the method, and the copy in TCRdb shows in-frame clones only, minus some. The sample records approximately 21,000 clones, over 75% being singletons. The sample in question was peripheral blood, obtained before any cancer treatment. The receptors here all came from a woman aged 40-69 years with stage I lung adenocarcinoma.

CDR3 amino acids: CASSYGAYANTGELFF. The DNA of the CDR3 is TGTGCCAGCAGTTACGGCGCATACGCGAACACCGGGGAGCTGTTTTTT. The J gene is TRBJ2-2, the V gene TRBV6-5; D not certain. V dropped 2 bases and J dropped 0 bases, with 10 bases sitting between them. The CDR3 is 16 amino acids. The V gene's germline CDR1 is MNHEY and CDR2 SVGAGI.

The genes are TRBV2 and TRBJ2-7; TRBD1 aligns across 7 bases. V was pared by 6 bases and J by 5 bases, with 13 bases of the junction left unmatched. This CDR3 is built from 15 residues. Germline V CDR1 and CDR2: SNHLY, FYNNEI. The CDR3 here is CASSAILTGYHEQYF. The CDR3 DNA reads TGTGCCAGCAGCGCAATATTGACAGGGTACCACGAGCAGTACTTC.

The V gene is TRBV5-8, the J gene TRBJ1-5; D is unclear. This CDR3 has 14 residues. The V end lost 1 base, the J end lost 7 bases, and 12 bases lay between the germline ends. Per the germline V gene, CDR1 is SGHTS and CDR2 is YDEGEE. The CDR3 nucleotides are TGTGCCAGCAGCTTGTTTGCAGCGGAACAGCCCCAGCATTTT. It encodes CASSLFAAEQPQHF.

The genes are TRBV9 and TRBJ2-1; 9 nucleotides match TRBD2. The CDR3 extends over 17 amino acids. Germline-derived CDR1 and CDR2 are SGDLS and YYNGEE. Trimming removed 4 bases from V and 0 bases from J; junction bases left unmatched: 8. CDR3 sequence (DNA): TGTGCCAGCAGCCCGCGACTAGCGGCTAGCTCCTACAATGAGCAGTTCTTC. Its protein product is CASSPRLAASSYNEQFF.

The V call is TRBV18, the J call TRBJ2-3, with 7 bases that match TRBD2. V shed 8 bases, J shed 7 bases, and the junction held 9 bases outside the gene matches. The CDR3 is 13 residues long. Germline-derived CDR1 and CDR2 are KGHSH and LQKENI. In DNA, the CDR3 is TGTGCCAGCGCAGAAGGGAGGGATAATACGCAGTATTTT. Translating it yields CASAEGRDNTQYF.

This clone occurred once. The chain uses TRBV19 and TRBJ2-6, with D hard to call. The germline CDR1 and CDR2 sequences are LNHDA and SQIVND (reference sequence). The CDR3 has 14 amino acids. V gave up 9 bases and J gave up 0 bases, with 9 bases separating them. The CDR3 sequence: CASTVSSGANVLTF. CDR3 bases: TGTGCCAGCACAGTTAGCTCTGGGGCCAACGTCCTGACTTTC.

The chain combines TRBV19 with TRBJ2-7; TRBD1 aligns across 9 bases. The V segment lost 4 bases and the J segment 5 bases; nucleotides outside the gene matches: 9. This CDR3 is 15 amino acids long. Germline CDR1 LNHDA, CDR2 SQIVND (reference sequence). The CDR3 bases are TGTGCCAGTAGTAGGGACAGGGAAGGATATAACGAGCAGTACTTC. It specifies CASSRDREGYNEQYF.

The chain employs TRBV19 and TRBJ1-2; possible D gene TRBD1, 6 bases. The CDR3 spans 13 residues. Germline V gives CDR1 LNHDA, CDR2 SQIVND (reference sequence). Trimming removed 7 bases from V and 0 bases from J, with 9 bases in between. Here the CDR3 reads CASKRQANYGYTF. CDR3 DNA sequence: TGTGCCAGTAAGAGACAGGCTAACTATGGCTACACCTTC. The full variable domain, with the rest looked up from reference TRBV19 and TRBJ1-2, is DGGITQSPKYLFRKEGQNVTLSCEQNLNHDAMYWYRQDPGQGLRLIYYSQIVNDFQKGDIAEGYSVSREKKESFPLTVTSAQKNPTAFYLCASKRQANYGYTFGSGTRLTVV.

J is TRBJ1-2 and V is TRBV4-3; D not resolved. The V end was cut by 0 bases, the J end by 1 base, with 9 bases between. The CDR3 has 15 residues. CDR1 and CDR2 (germline): LGHNA, YSLEER. CDR3 coding DNA: TGCGCCAGCAGCCAAGATCCCGGGAATAACTATGGCTACACCTTC. This codes for CASSQDPGNNYGYTF.

J is TRBJ2-5 and V is TRBV5-1; 9 positions agree with TRBD1. The J call is uncertain, as TRBJ2-7 better fits the DNA end. Germline V lookup: CDR1 SGHRS, CDR2 YFSETQ. CDR3 length: 15 residues. CDR3 nucleotides: TGCGCCAGCAGCTTACAGGGGGCGAGGGCCGACGAGCAGTACTTC. Translation gives CASSLQGARADEQYF.

The chain recombines TRBV5-1 with TRBJ2-1; D assignment may be TRBD1 or TRBD2 (5 bases each). Germline CDR1 and CDR2: SGHRS and YFSETQ. The V gene lost 4 bases and the J gene lost 10 bases, with 15 bases spanning the gap. The CDR3 runs to 13 residues. The CDR3 DNA is TGCGCCAGCAGCCTCCTTGGGGGAGAGGAGCAGTTCTTC. Translating gives CASSLLGGEEQFF.

This chain joins TRBV15 and TRBJ2-2, with 7 nucleotides matching TRBD1. This CDR3 has 16 residues. The J segment lost 1 base and the V segment lost 0 bases, leaving 2 bases of the junction unmatched. Germline V lookup: CDR1 LNHNV, CDR2 YYDKDF (reference sequence). The DNA for the CDR3 is TGTGCCACCAGCAGAGACAGGACAGGGAACACCGGGGAGCTGTTTTTT. Its protein is CATSRDRTGNTGELFF.

The rearrangement uses TRBV7-6 and TRBJ1-1; no definite D call. Trimming took 1 base from V and 4 from J, leaving 10 bases between them. The CDR3 has 14 amino acids. CDR1 is SGHVS, CDR2 FNYEAQ, per germline. DNA of the CDR3: TGTGCCAGCAGCTTAGGGGGAGGGAGCACTGAAGCTTTCTTT. It is translated as CASSLGGGSTEAFF.

The chain links TRBV7-2 to TRBJ2-1, with 7 bases aligning to TRBD1. The CDR3 is 16 residues long. Trimming cost V 5 bases and J 5 bases; bases outside gene matches: 12. Germline V gives CDR1 SGHTA, CDR2 FQGNSA. The CDR3 bases are TGTGCCAGCAGCCGGCGACAGGGTTTGCGGCACAATGAGCAGTTCTTC. Translating it yields CASSRRQGLRHNEQFF.

The chain recombines TRBV5-1 with TRBJ1-4, with a weak D call TRBD1 (6 bases). The CDR3 extends over 14 amino acids. Trimming took off 1 base at V and 5 bases at J, with 9 bases between the two ends. Germline CDR1 and CDR2: SGHRS and YFSETQ. The CDR3 sequence is CASSLLQGNEKLFF. CDR3 coding DNA: TGCGCCAGCAGCTTGTTGCAGGGGAATGAAAAACTGTTTTTT.

The chain is built from TRBV7-8 and TRBJ2-1, with 10 bases matching TRBD2. This CDR3 is built from 18 residues. V gave up 5 bases and J gave up 7 bases; unmatched junction bases: 17. The V gene's germline CDR1 is SGHVS and CDR2 FQNEAQ. The CDR3 nucleotides read TGTGCCAGCAGCCCTTGGCATCTAGCGGGAGTTAGGTGGAATGAGCAGTTCTTC. Protein product: CASSPWHLAGVRWNEQFF.

This clone occurred once. The chain couples TRBV4-3 to TRBJ1-1; TRBD1 is a possible D gene (6 bases). Looked up from germline, CDR1 is LGHNA and CDR2 is YSLEER. Trimming removed 0 bases at V and 5 bases at J, with 16 bases between. The CDR3 length is 16 residues. This CDR3 reads CASSQDDGGGGTEAFF. The CDR3 region has the DNA TGCGCCAGCAGCCAAGATGACGGAGGGGGGGGTACTGAAGCTTTCTTT.

The V and J genes are TRBV7-2 and TRBJ1-1; D remains unclear. Looked up from germline, CDR1 is SGHTA and CDR2 is FQGNSA. This CDR3 is 13 amino acids long. The V end lost 2 bases, the J end lost 3 bases, and 7 bases lay between the germline ends. The CDR3 loop is CASSLSRDTEAFF. The DNA for the CDR3 is TGTGCCAGCAGCTTATCGAGGGACACTGAAGCTTTCTTT.

The rearrangement links TRBV6-6 to TRBJ1-1; 7 bases line up with TRBD1. Germline CDR1 and CDR2: MNHNY and SVGAGI (reference sequence). V shed 6 bases and J 5 bases; nucleotides not matched to a gene: 6. The CDR3 runs 13 residues. The CDR3 protein is CASSPYRGTEAFF. The CDR3 DNA reads as TGTGCCAGCAGCCCCTACAGGGGTACTGAAGCTTTCTTT.

This chain links TRBV5-1 with TRBJ2-7, with TRBD1 identical over 9 bases. Unmatched junction bases numbered 9, after V lost 4 bases and J lost 1 base. The CDR3 is 16 residues long. Germline CDR1 SGHRS, CDR2 YFSETQ. The DNA for the CDR3 is TGCGCCAGCAGCCGAAATTCGGACAGGGGATCCTACGAGCAGTACTTC. Protein: CASSRNSDRGSYEQYF.

The rearrangement joins TRBV7-2 to TRBJ2-5; TRBD2 agrees at 12 bases. After removal of 3 bases from V and 7 bases from J, the junction contained 12 bases not matched to a gene. CDR1 is SGHTA, CDR2 FQGNSA, per germline. The CDR3 covers 17 residues. The CDR3, as DNA: TGTGCCAGCAGCTTCGGACTAGCGGGACACCTACAGGGGACCCAGTACTTC. The encoded protein is CASSFGLAGHLQGTQYF. The entire variable domain, with the rest obtained from reference TRBV7-2 and TRBJ2-5, is as follows: GAGVSQSPSNKVTEKGKDVELRCDPISGHTALYWYRQSLGQGLEFLIYFQGNSAPDKSGLPSDRFSAERTGGSVSTLTIQRTQQEDSAVYLCASSFGLAGHLQGTQYFGPGTRLLVL.

The V gene is TRBV6-6, the J gene TRBJ1-1; D gene ambiguous. Germline CDR1 reads MNHNY; CDR2 reads SVGAGI (reference sequence). Trimming stripped 6 bases from V and 1 base from J, with 12 bases between. This CDR3 is built from 14 residues. CDR3 DNA sequence: TGTGCCAGCAGCCTCGACGGTTCGAACACTGAAGCTTTCTTT. Protein: CASSLDGSNTEAFF.

The chain couples TRBV27 to TRBJ2-5; TRBD2 agrees at 8 bases. The CDR3 is 13 residues long. V gave up 4 bases and J gave up 7 bases; unmatched junction bases: 5. Germline V CDR1 and CDR2: MNHEY, SMNVEV (reference sequence). This chain's CDR3 is CASSWGTSGTQYF. The CDR3, as DNA: TGTGCCAGCAGTTGGGGGACTAGTGGGACCCAGTACTTC.

This chain uses TRBV28 with TRBJ2-3; 12 bases agree with TRBD2. The CDR3 has 17 amino acids. The V segment lost 5 bases and the J segment 1 base; nucleotides outside the gene matches: 7. Germline CDR1 and CDR2: MDHEN and SYDVKM. CDR3: CASSLRLAGVGTDTQYF. DNA of the CDR3: TGTGCCAGCAGTCTAAGACTAGCGGGAGTCGGCACAGATACGCAGTATTTT.

V gene TRBV4-3 combines with J gene TRBJ2-3; 12 nucleotides agree with TRBD2. The V segment lost 3 bases and the J segment 5 bases; nucleotides outside the gene matches: 9. Germline CDR1 and CDR2: LGHNA and YSLEER. This CDR3 has 17 amino acids. The CDR3 sequence: CASSQSTSGRPRDTQYF. The CDR3 bases are TGCGCCAGCAGCCAGTCTACTAGCGGGAGGCCAAGAGATACGCAGTATTTT.

The chain employs TRBV27 and TRBJ1-2; D not certain. This CDR3 is built from 13 residues. Germline V gene data show CDR1 as MNHEY and CDR2 as SMNVEV (reference sequence). Trimming removed 6 bases from V and 1 base from J, with 9 bases in between. The chain's CDR3 is CASRATNNYGYTF. The CDR3 region has the DNA TGTGCCAGCAGAGCAACTAATAACTATGGCTACACCTTC.

The rearrangement joins TRBV27 to TRBJ2-7; 9 bases are shared with TRBD2. This CDR3 comprises 15 residues. CDR1 is MNHEY, CDR2 SMNVEV, per germline (reference sequence). The V gene end was trimmed by 7 bases and the J gene end by 2 bases; junction bases not matched to a gene: 9. The CDR3, as DNA: TGTGCCAGCATAGGGACTAGCAGAGGAGCCTACGAGCAGTACTTC. Residues: CASIGTSRGAYEQYF.

The chain joins TRBV19 to TRBJ2-2, with D tentatively TRBD2 (6 bases). The germline V gene has CDR1 LNHDA and CDR2 SQIVND (reference sequence). V was cut by 8 bases and J by 4 bases, with 14 bases left in between. This CDR3 is built from 14 residues. CDR3 nucleotides: TGTGCCAGTCGGCGGGATATTATCACCGGGGAGCTGTTTTTT. Amino acids: CASRRDIITGELFF.

The CDR3 loop is CASSGGTSDTDTQYF. Here the CDR3 DNA reads TGTGCCAGCAGCGGCGGGACTTCAGACACAGATACGCAGTATTTT. V is TRBV9 and J is TRBJ2-3, with D perhaps TRBD2 (6 bases). The CDR3 has 15 residues. The germline V gene has CDR1 SGDLS and CDR2 YYNGEE. Trimming removed 3 bases at V and 2 bases at J, with 13 bases between.

The J gene is TRBJ2-7, the V gene TRBV11-2; D is tentatively TRBD1 or TRBD2 (5 bases each). Germline CDR1 and CDR2: SGHAT and FQNNGV. Trimming took off 4 bases at V and 1 base at J, with 8 bases between the two ends. The CDR3 is made up of 13 amino acids. The DNA of the CDR3 is TGTGCCAGCAGCTGGGGGAGATCCTACGAGCAGTACTTC. Encoded protein: CASSWGRSYEQYF. The whole variable domain, remainder taken from reference TRBV11-2 and TRBJ2-7, is EAGVAQSPRYKIIEKRQSVAFWCNPISGHATLYWYQQILGQGPKLLIQFQNNGVVDDSQLPKDRFSAERLKGVDSTLKIQPAKLEDSAVYLCASSWGRSYEQYFGPGTRLTVT.